The rows below give T cell receptor beta chains drawn from one sample of a study of Graves' ophthalmopathy and Graves' hyperthyroidism. TCRdb re-analysed the multiplex PCR reads in MiXCR, keeping a single row per CDR3 protein. The sample contains about 590,000 distinct CDR3 sequences, less than 45% of which appear only once. What was sequenced was peripheral blood or thyroid tissue (not recorded which). Source of these receptors: an adult man with Graves' hyperthyroidism. Both conserved end residues are part of each CDR3. D genes are given only for firm matches. The size entry is marked missing in some rows and otherwise reads once, few, many or a size class.

d_call | j_call | v_call | clone_size | cdr3_nt | cdr3_aa
TRBD2 | TRBJ2-1 | TRBV20-1 | . | TGCAGTGCTAGAGAGGGACTAGCGGGGGGGCCTAGTTTTTTCAATGAGCAGTTCTTC | CSAREGLAGGPSFFNEQFF
. | TRBJ2-7 | TRBV3-1 | . | TGTGCCAGCAGCCGAGCGGGCCGGGGCTACGAGCAGTACTTC | CASSRAGRGYEQYF
. | TRBJ1-3 | TRBV3-1 | . | TGTGCCAGCAGCCAAAATCCAGGAAACACCATATATTTT | CASSQNPGNTIYF
. | TRBJ1-4 | TRBV27 | . | TGTGCCAGCAGGGACAGACGAAATGAAAAACTGTTTTTT | CASRDRRNEKLFF
. | TRBJ2-7 | TRBV3-1 | many | TGTGCCAGCAGCCAAAACGGGGTCGAGCAGTACTTC | CASSQNGVEQYF
TRBD1 | TRBJ1-2 | TRBV9 | many | TGTGCCAGCAGCACATCAAAGGGGGCCAACTATGGCTACACCTTC | CASSTSKGANYGYTF
TRBD2 | TRBJ2-1 | TRBV29-1 | . | TGCAGCCTCAGGACTAGCGTTTATGGTGAGCAGCTCTTC | CSLRTSVYGEQLF
TRBD1 | TRBJ2-3 | TRBV10-3 | . | TGTGCCATCAGTGAGGAGACAGGGAGCACAGATACGCAGTATTTT | CAISEETGSTDTQYF
. | TRBJ2-7 | TRBV12-3/TRBV12-4 | many | TGTGCCAGCAGTTTCGGTCGAGGCGAGCAGTACTTC | CASSFGRGEQYF
TRBD1 | TRBJ1-4 | TRBV2 | . | TGTGCCAGCAGTGAGCACAGGGGGTTAGCTAATGAAAAACTGTTTTTT | CASSEHRGLANEKLFF
TRBD2 | TRBJ2-3 | TRBV20-1 | . | TGCAGTGCTAGAGACATTACTAGCGGGGGCACAGATACGCAGTATTTT | CSARDITSGGTDTQYF
. | TRBJ2-7 | TRBV5-6 | many | TGTGCCAGCAGCTTGAGCCGGGGTTGGGACGAGCAGTACTTC | CASSLSRGWDEQYF
. | TRBJ1-1 | TRBV19 | . | TGTGCCACTTCCCGATCAATCACGAACACTGAAGCTTTCTTT | CATSRSITNTEAFF
. | TRBJ2-3 | TRBV5-1 | . | TGCGCCAGCAGTTTCTTCGGGGGAATCACAGATACGCAGTATTTT | CASSFFGGITDTQYF
. | TRBJ1-1 | TRBV6-5 | many | TGTGCCAGCAGATCACACAAGAACACTGAAGCTTTCTTT | CASRSHKNTEAFF
. | TRBJ1-1 | TRBV7-9 | many | TGTGCCAGCAGCCCACAAGGGTCGATGGGGGGCACTGAAGCTTTCTTT | CASSPQGSMGGTEAFF
TRBD1 | TRBJ2-3 | TRBV24-1 | many | TGTGCCACCAGTGATGCCACGACAGGGTGGGATACGCAGTATTTT | CATSDATTGWDTQYF
TRBD2 | TRBJ2-7 | TRBV5-8 | many | TGTGCCAGCAGCCGCGCCGGGACTAGCGAGTACTTC | CASSRAGTSEYF
. | TRBJ1-6 | TRBV7-2 | . | TGTGCCAGCAGCTTAGTCCCTTCGGCCGGGATTGATTCACCCCTCCACTTT | CASSLVPSAGIDSPLHF
. | TRBJ1-1 | TRBV6-5 | many | TGTGCCAGCACGAAACAATGGAGGGAGTTAGACACTGAAGCTTTCTTT | CASTKQWRELDTEAFF
TRBD2 | TRBJ2-5 | TRBV3-1 | few | TGTGCCAGCAGTTACTCCATCGATGGACTAGCGGGGGGGCGGTGGTACGAGACCCAGTACTTC | CASSYSIDGLAGGRWYETQYF
. | TRBJ2-7 | TRBV7-2 | . | TGTGCCAGCAGCCCAAGCGGGCCTTCCGAGCAGTACTTC | CASSPSGPSEQYF
TRBD1 | TRBJ1-1 | TRBV10-2 | . | TGCGCCAGCAGTGAGGTGGGGACAGAGAACACTGAAGCTTTCTTT | CASSEVGTENTEAFF
. | TRBJ2-5 | TRBV27 | . | TGTGCCAGCAGTTTACTGCAGGACCAAGAGACCCAGTACTTC | CASSLLQDQETQYF
TRBD2 | TRBJ2-2 | TRBV20-1 | many | TGCAGTGCTAGAGATAGCGGGACGAACACCGGGGAGCTGTTTTTT | CSARDSGTNTGELFF
. | TRBJ2-7 | TRBV7-4 | . | TGTGCCAGCAGCGCCAGCTCCTACGGGCAGTACTTC | CASSASSYGQYF
TRBD2 | TRBJ2-7 | TRBV3-1 | few | TGTGCCACCGGACTAGCGGGAGTGTACGAGCAGTACTTC | CATGLAGVYEQYF
. | TRBJ1-4 | TRBV20-1 | many | TGCAGTGCTAGAGACGGGCCGACAGCAGGTTCTAATGAAAAACTGTTTTTT | CSARDGPTAGSNEKLFF
. | TRBJ2-2 | TRBV6-1 | . | TGTGCCAGCACCAGACAGGCGAACACCGGGGAGCTGTTTTTT | CASTRQANTGELFF
. | TRBJ2-7 | TRBV6-5 | . | TGTGCCAGCAGTGAAGTCACAGGGTTAGGGGGACTCGAGGACTTC | CASSEVTGLGGLEDF
. | TRBJ2-1 | TRBV7-2 | once | TGTGCCAGCAGCCTTTTGGTGGCCTACAATGAGCAGTTCTTC | CASSLLVAYNEQFF
. | TRBJ1-5 | TRBV20-1 | once | TGCAGTGCTACGCGGACTATCGGGGGCAATGAGCCCCAGCATTTT | CSATRTIGGNEPQHF
. | TRBJ2-2 | TRBV20-1 | . | TGCAGTGCTAGCCGCGAGGTGGGTGAGCTATTTTTT | CSASREVGELFF
TRBD1 | TRBJ1-1 | TRBV28 | . | TGTGCCAGCAGTTTAGCCGGGACAGCCATGAACACTGAAGCTTTCTTT | CASSLAGTAMNTEAFF
. | TRBJ2-7 | TRBV10-3 | many | TGTGCCATCAGTGAGGGACAGTACGAGCAGTACTTC | CAISEGQYEQYF
. | TRBJ1-1 | TRBV10-3 | . | TGTGCCATCAGTGAGTCGAAGGTTGCAGGGAACACTGAAGCTTTCTTT | CAISESKVAGNTEAFF
TRBD1 | TRBJ2-7 | TRBV5-1 | . | TGCGCCAGCAGCCGGGTCGGGGACAGGGGCGACGAGCAGTACTTC | CASSRVGDRGDEQYF
TRBD1 | TRBJ2-5 | TRBV7-9 | . | TGTGCCAGCAGCTTCCGGGACAGGGGGAGTGAAAGAGAGACCCAGTACTTC | CASSFRDRGSERETQYF
TRBD1 | TRBJ1-2 | TRBV7-3 | . | TGTGCCAGCAGCTCAATAGGACAGGGGGCTTTCGATGGCTACACCTTC | CASSSIGQGAFDGYTF
. | TRBJ2-5 | TRBV11-2 | many | TGTGCCAGCAGGGGGGGGGCTAGTCAAGAGACCCAGTACTTC | CASRGGASQETQYF
. | TRBJ2-2 | TRBV7-3 | few | TGTGCCAGCAGCGATAGCGTCGCCGGGGAGCTGTTTTTT | CASSDSVAGELFF
TRBD1 | TRBJ1-6 | TRBV19 | many | TGTGCCAGTAGTGCCTTGACAGGGAGGACAAATTCACCCCTCCACTTT | CASSALTGRTNSPLHF
. | TRBJ1-5 | TRBV29-1 | many | TGCAGCGTTGGGGACGGTAGCAATCAGCCCCAGCATTTT | CSVGDGSNQPQHF
TRBD2 | TRBJ2-2 | TRBV7-3 | . | TGTGCCAGCAGCTTCCTAGCGGCGACGAACACCGGGGAGCTGTTTTTT | CASSFLAATNTGELFF
. | TRBJ2-5 | TRBV10-3 | . | TGTGCCATCAGTAAAGGGGGGGGTCAAGAGACCCAGTACTTC | CAISKGGGQETQYF
TRBD1 | TRBJ2-7 | TRBV24-1 | few | TGTGCCACCTCGGGACAGGGAGGCCACGAGCAGTACTTC | CATSGQGGHEQYF
. | TRBJ2-3 | TRBV5-5 | . | TGTGCCAGCAGCGTGGGCACTAGCACAGATACGCAGTATTTT | CASSVGTSTDTQYF
TRBD2 | TRBJ2-5 | TRBV14 | many | TGTGCCAGCAGCCATCGGACGGGGGGGCTTAAAGAGACCCAGTACTTC | CASSHRTGGLKETQYF